These 32 T cell receptor beta chains came from one sample sequenced in a study of cytomegalovirus exposure and HLA in healthy donors. Vbeta (60) and Jbeta (13) primers were used in the PCR. Repertoires were generated with immunoSEQ multiplex PCR, while TCRdb's copy carries only in-frame clones and drops some. The data show just over 150,000 clones, roughly 88% seen once. Sequenced sample: PBMCs. The receptors were gathered from a man aged 45-65 years in good health and CMV-seropositive.

This clone has just a few counts. This chain connects TRBV7-9 to TRBJ1-1, with TRBD1 as a possible D gene (5 bases). Trimming took off 7 bases at V and 5 bases at J, with 11 bases between the two ends. This CDR3 spans 12 amino acids. Germline V gives CDR1 SEHNR, CDR2 FQNEAQ (reference sequence). The CDR3 sequence: CASTPGGTEAFF. In nucleotides, the CDR3 is TGTGCCAGCACTCCTGGGGGGACTGAAGCTTTCTTT. The full variable domain, in which reference TRBV7-9 and TRBJ1-1 provide the parts outside the CDR3, is DTGVSQNPRHKITKRGQNVTFRCDPISEHNRLYWYRQTLGQGPEFLTYFQNEAQLEKSRLLSDRFSAERPKGSFSTLEIQRTEQGDSAMYLCASTPGGTEAFFGQGTRLTVV.

V gene TRBV7-6 combines with J gene TRBJ2-3, with a possible D match to TRBD2 (5 bases). The CDR3 is 14 amino acids. The germline V and J ends were trimmed by 5 bases and 6 bases, with 15 bases remaining between them. CDR1 is SGHVS and CDR2 is FNYEAQ in the germline V gene. CDR3 residues: CASSLGLPGDTQYF. The DNA of the CDR3 is TGTGCCAGCAGCCTAGGACTGCCCGGGGATACGCAGTATTTT.

The chain couples TRBV7-9 to TRBJ1-1; TRBD1 is a possible D gene (5 bases). Germline CDR1 and CDR2: SEHNR and FQNEAQ (reference sequence). This CDR3 has 15 residues. Trimming stripped 1 base from V and 1 base from J, with 10 bases between. CDR3 coding DNA: TGTGCCAGCAGCTTAGGGCAGGGAACGAACACTGAAGCTTTCTTT. Its translation is CASSLGQGTNTEAFF.

This clone was seen only a few times. The chain combines TRBV6-1 with TRBJ1-5, with D possibly matching TRBD1 (5 bases). The ends were cut back, 2 bases at V and 11 bases at J, with 13 bases in the middle. The CDR3 is 13 amino acids. Germline CDR1 and CDR2: MNHNS and SASEGT. The CDR3 loop reads CASSERGGGSQHF. The DNA of the CDR3 is TGTGCCAGCAGTGAAAGAGGCGGGGGGTCCCAGCATTTT.

As for this clone: Other DNA sequences in this specimen translate into the identical CDR3. V and J are TRBV27 and TRBJ1-4; D ambiguous. Germline lookup yields CDR1 MNHEY and CDR2 SMNVEV (reference sequence). The ends were cut back, 5 bases at V and 12 bases at J, with 19 bases in the middle. This CDR3 comprises 14 residues. The CDR3 loop is CASSPSFLESELFF. CDR3 bases: TGTGCCAGCAGTCCCTCATTCCTGGAGTCGGAACTGTTTTTT.

This clone was seen once. V and J are TRBV7-9 and TRBJ1-2, with D possibly matching TRBD1 (6 bases). The germline V gene has CDR1 SEHNR and CDR2 FQNEAQ (reference sequence). The CDR3 totals 16 residues. Trimming pared 5 bases from V and 4 bases from J, leaving 20 bases between. CDR3 residues: CASSLSWGGKAYGYTF. In nucleotides, the CDR3 is TGTGCCAGCAGCCTGTCCTGGGGGGGCAAGGCCTATGGCTACACCTTC.

The chain couples TRBV10-3 to TRBJ2-1, with 7 positions matching TRBD1. V lost 3 bases to trimming and J lost 6 bases; unmatched junction nucleotides: 11. The CDR3 covers 16 residues. In germline, CDR1 is ENHRY, CDR2 SYGVKD. CDR3 residues: CAISENDRAKFNEQFF. CDR3 nucleotide sequence: TGTGCCATCAGTGAAAACGACAGGGCGAAGTTCAATGAGCAGTTCTTC.

For this clone: Additional DNA sequences in this sample encode the identical CDR3. The rearrangement uses TRBV7-9 and TRBJ2-3, with TRBD1 matching over 8 bases. Germline lookup yields CDR1 SEHNR and CDR2 FQNEAQ (reference sequence). The CDR3 extends over 14 amino acids. V lost 5 bases, J lost 3 bases, and 4 bases stayed unmatched. CDR3 loop: CASSPGQGTDTQYF. CDR3 sequence (DNA): TGTGCCAGCAGCCCCGGACAGGGTACAGATACGCAGTATTTT.

J is TRBJ2-1 and V is TRBV10-3; TRBD2 is a possible D gene (5 bases). CDR1 ENHRY and CDR2 SYGVKD come from the germline V gene. Trimming shortened V by 7 bases and J by 0 bases, and 16 bases separated the two germline ends. CDR3 length: 16 amino acids. CDR3 in DNA: TGTGCCATCATGTCCTCCGAGGCGGGCTCCTACAATGAGCAGTTCTTC. This translates into CAIMSSEAGSYNEQFF.

The rearrangement joins TRBV15 to TRBJ2-5; 7 bases match TRBD2. After removal of 0 bases from V and 5 bases from J, the junction contained 21 bases not matched to a gene. In germline, CDR1 is LNHNV, CDR2 YYDKDF (reference sequence). This CDR3 has 20 residues. CDR3 sequence reads: CATSRDKAGVTRGGVETQYF. As DNA, the CDR3 is TGTGCCACCAGCAGAGATAAGGCGGGAGTAACCCGTGGGGGTGTCGAGACCCAGTACTTC.

The chain couples TRBV5-1 to TRBJ2-1; 7 bases map to TRBD2. CDR1 is SGHRS and CDR2 is YFSETQ in the germline V gene. V lost 6 bases, J lost 9 bases, and 12 bases stayed unmatched. The CDR3 is 14 amino acids. The CDR3 sequence is CASTSGTTWAEQFF. The CDR3 DNA is TGCGCCAGCACCTCTGGGACTACCTGGGCTGAGCAGTTCTTC.

The chain joins TRBV11-2 to TRBJ1-1; 7 bases match TRBD1. Trimming cost V 5 bases and J 11 bases; bases outside gene matches: 8. Germline CDR1 and CDR2: SGHAT and FQNNGV. The CDR3 covers 12 residues. The CDR3 bases are TGTGCCAGCAGCCTACAGGGGATCGGGGCTTTCTTT. Amino acids: CASSLQGIGAFF.

A remark on this clone: The same CDR3 can be traced to other DNA sequences in this sample. This chain links TRBV7-9 with TRBJ1-5; D uncertain. The CDR3 sequence is 13 residues long. Germline V gives CDR1 SEHNR, CDR2 FQNEAQ (reference sequence). The V end lost 4 bases, the J end lost 4 bases, and 8 bases lay between the germline ends. CDR3 region: CASSSEVNQPQHF. The CDR3 DNA reads as TGTGCCAGCAGCTCCGAGGTGAATCAGCCCCAGCATTTT.

The V gene is TRBV6-6, the J gene TRBJ2-7, with D unclear. Germline lookup yields CDR1 MNHNY and CDR2 SVGAGI (reference sequence). V lost 7 bases to trimming and J lost 0 bases, with 10 bases between them. The CDR3 sequence is 13 residues long. The CDR3 reads CASTAAGSYEQYF. CDR3 in DNA: TGTGCCAGCACCGCAGCAGGCTCCTACGAGCAGTACTTC.

The J gene is TRBJ2-3, the V gene TRBV19; TRBD2 matches 7 bases. The length of the CDR3 is 17 residues. The germline CDR1 and CDR2 sequences are LNHDA and SQIVND (reference sequence). V shed 6 bases and J 0 bases; nucleotides not matched to a gene: 12. The CDR3 loop is CASSGPRLAASTDTQYF. The CDR3 DNA reads as TGTGCCAGTAGCGGGCCCCGACTAGCAGCGAGCACAGATACGCAGTATTTT.

This clone came up a few times. The V call is TRBV5-1, the J call TRBJ1-3; 7 nucleotides align to TRBD1. In germline, CDR1 is SGHRS, CDR2 YFSETQ. The CDR3 runs to 15 residues. V lost 0 bases to trimming and J lost 0 bases; unmatched junction nucleotides: 0. The CDR3 reads CASSLAGGSGNTIYF. The CDR3 region has the DNA TGCGCCAGCAGCTTGGCAGGGGGCTCTGGAAACACCATATATTTT.

This clone was observed a handful of times. The chain recombines TRBV5-4 with TRBJ2-1; D gene ambiguous. CDR3 size: 14 residues. Germline CDR1 and CDR2: SGHNT and YYREEE (reference sequence). V was shortened by 6 bases and J by 2 bases, with 12 bases between the two germline ends. Written as DNA, the CDR3 is TGTGCCAGCAACGGCGGTCCTCCCTACAATGAGCAGTTCTTC. This gives the protein CASNGGPPYNEQFF.

The chain links TRBV7-6 to TRBJ2-3; D possibly corresponds to TRBD1 (6 bases). The germline gives CDR1 SGHVS, CDR2 FNYEAQ. The CDR3 is 15 amino acids. V lost 1 base and J lost 9, with 17 bases in between. CDR3 nucleotide sequence: TGTGCCAGCAGCTTAGGGGCCCTCAGGGGAGTCACGCAGTATTTT. This codes for CASSLGALRGVTQYF. The whole variable domain, filled in from reference TRBV7-6 and TRBJ2-3, reads GAGVSQSPRYKVTKRGQDVALRCDPISGHVSLYWYRQALGQGPEFLTYFNYEAQQDKSGLPNDRFSAERPEGSISTLTIQRTEQRDSAMYRCASSLGALRGVTQYFGPGTRLTVL.

The chain is built from TRBV30 and TRBJ2-1; 11 bases map to TRBD2. The CDR3 is 15 residues long. Germline CDR1 is GTSNPN and CDR2 is SVGIG (reference sequence). Germline trimming cut 7 bases from V and 4 bases from J; bases unmatched to any gene: 9. CDR3 protein: CALISLAGAYNEQFF. In DNA, the CDR3 is TGTGCCTTGATCTCACTAGCGGGGGCGTACAATGAGCAGTTCTTC. Using reference TRBV30 and TRBJ2-1 for the parts outside the CDR3, the full variable domain is SQTIHQWPATLVQPVGSPLSLECTVEGTSNPNLYWYRQAAGRGLQLLFYSVGIGQISSEVPQNLSASRPQDRQFILSSKKLLLSDSGFYLCALISLAGAYNEQFFGPGTRLTVL.

The table lists this clone with a count of one. The V and J genes are TRBV4-1 and TRBJ1-2; D might be TRBD1 (6 bases). Trimming took 0 bases from V and 6 from J, leaving 11 bases between them. This CDR3 has 14 amino acids. CDR1 is MGHRA and CDR2 is YSYEKL in the germline V gene. The CDR3 coding sequence is TGCGCCAGCAGCCAAGACCGTCGACAGGATGGCTACACCTTC. Encoded protein: CASSQDRRQDGYTF.

The chain combines TRBV6-1 with TRBJ2-7, with a weak D call TRBD1 (6 bases). Trimming took 8 bases from V and 1 from J, leaving 12 bases between them. Germline CDR1 and CDR2: MNHNS and SASEGT. This CDR3 comprises 13 residues. The CDR3 loop reads CASSDSLSYEQYF. Written as DNA, the CDR3 is TGTGCCAGCTCGGACAGTTTATCCTACGAGCAGTACTTC.

V gene TRBV27 combines with J gene TRBJ1-1; D is unresolved. The CDR3 contains 15 residues. V dropped 8 bases and J dropped 0 bases, with 16 bases sitting between them. CDR1 MNHEY and CDR2 SMNVEV come from the germline V gene (reference sequence). CDR3 nucleotide sequence: TGTGCCAGCCTCCGAGTGGGCAGAGTGAACACTGAAGCTTTCTTT. This gives the protein CASLRVGRVNTEAFF.

V and J are TRBV4-2 and TRBJ1-1; TRBD1 is a possible D gene (6 bases). Germline CDR1 LGHNA, CDR2 YNFKEQ. Trimming removed 7 bases at V and 5 bases at J, with 20 bases between. This CDR3 is built from 15 residues. The CDR3 region has the DNA TGTGCCAGCACCCCCGTGGACAGCCCAAGGACTGAAGCTTTCTTT. Its translation is CASTPVDSPRTEAFF.

CDR3 sequence: CASRIQGNYGYTF. The CDR3 DNA reads as TGTGCCAGCAGGATACAGGGTAACTATGGCTACACCTTC. This chain links TRBV6-1 with TRBJ1-2, with TRBD1 as a possible D gene (6 bases). Germline CDR1 MNHNS, CDR2 SASEGT. The CDR3 covers 13 residues. Trimming cost V 6 bases and J 1 base, with 9 bases left between them.

The V call is TRBV9, the J call TRBJ1-4; TRBD1 is a possible D gene (6 bases). CDR3 length: 15 amino acids. Germline values: CDR1 SGDLS, CDR2 YYNGEE. The V end lost 4 bases, the J end lost 7 bases, and 17 bases lay between the germline ends. The CDR3 is CASSPGTGYGEKLFF. The CDR3 DNA sequence: TGTGCCAGCAGCCCCGGAACAGGGTACGGTGAAAAACTGTTTTTT.

The genes are TRBV7-3 and TRBJ2-1; 14 bases align to TRBD2. Germline CDR1 and CDR2: SGHTA and FQGTGA. This CDR3 spans 15 amino acids. Losses at the gene ends were 5 bases for V and 8 bases for J; bases not matched to a gene: 5. CDR3 DNA: TGTGCCAGCAGCGGAACGGGACTAGCGGGAGATGAGCAGTTCTTC. Its translation is CASSGTGLAGDEQFF.

CDR3 DNA sequence: TGTGCCAGCAGCCTCCAGGGTAGCGGGTCTTACACCGGGGAGCTGTTTTTT. Translating gives CASSLQGSGSYTGELFF. This rearrangement joins TRBV13 to TRBJ2-2; 7 positions match TRBD2. The CDR3 is 17 residues long. With V trimmed by 5 bases and J by 3 bases, 12 bases remained unmatched. Germline CDR1 and CDR2: PRHDT and FYEKMQ (reference sequence).

A few counts support this clone. The chain employs TRBV25-1 and TRBJ1-4, with unresolved D. The CDR3 is made up of 15 amino acids. Germline CDR1 MGHDK, CDR2 SYGVNS. Trimming cost V 9 bases and J 11 bases, with 25 bases left between them. The CDR3 DNA follows: TGTGCCAGTTCATACTCCCCGGCGGGCCAAGGCAAACTGTTTTTT. It specifies CASSYSPAGQGKLFF.

The chain recombines TRBV6-5 with TRBJ2-2; no definite D call. The CDR3 length is 13 residues. CDR1 and CDR2 from the germline V gene are MNHEY and SVGAGI. V lost 1 base and J 5 bases, leaving 5 bases between the germline ends. CDR3: CASSYLTTGELFF. In DNA, the CDR3 is TGTGCCAGCAGTTACTTGACTACCGGGGAGCTGTTTTTT.

The chain uses TRBV27 and TRBJ2-3, with 12 bases matching TRBD1. Germline lookup yields CDR1 MNHEY and CDR2 SMNVEV (reference sequence). V shed 1 base and J 3 bases; nucleotides not matched to a gene: 5. This CDR3 has 17 amino acids. The CDR3 is CASSLWPGQGATDTQYF. The CDR3 DNA is TGTGCCAGCAGTTTATGGCCGGGACAGGGGGCAACAGATACGCAGTATTTT.

The chain is built from TRBV6-1 and TRBJ1-1; the D gene is possibly TRBD1 (6 bases). The germline V and J ends were trimmed by 1 base and 1 base, with 13 bases remaining between them. The CDR3 consists of 16 residues. The germline CDR1 and CDR2 sequences are MNHNS and SASEGT. The CDR3 nucleotides read TGTGCCAGCAGTGAAGATTGGCTAGGGGGGAACACTGAAGCTTTCTTT. Its protein product is CASSEDWLGGNTEAFF.

J is TRBJ1-4 and V is TRBV15, with 9 bases identical to TRBD1. CDR1 LNHNV and CDR2 YYDKDF come from the germline V gene (reference sequence). The CDR3 totals 15 residues. Losses at the gene ends were 5 bases for V and 7 bases for J; bases not matched to a gene: 8. CDR3 nucleotides: TGTGCCACCAGCTTAACGACAGGGGGATTTGAAAAACTGTTTTTT. Translating it yields CATSLTTGGFEKLFF.